A single sample gave rise to the 15 T cell receptor beta chains below, sequenced in a study of blood T cell repertoires in COVID-19 (dated by TCRdb to 2020 to 2021). The library was generated by the immunoSEQ multiplex PCR assay. TCRdb's version of the immuneACCESS table is confined to in-frame rearrangements and falls short of the full clone set. An unresolved V gene accounts for under half of the shortfall where checked; the remainder is of unknown origin. The sample has about 110,000 clones on record, around 80% of them singletons. 20% to 25% of the sample comes from the top ten. Sequencing was performed on peripheral blood. These receptors came from a man between 65 and 85 years old with active or convalescent COVID-19.

The rearrangement joins TRBV30 to TRBJ2-7; 10 nucleotides align to TRBD2. CDR1 and CDR2 (germline): GTSNPN, SVGIG (reference sequence). The CDR3 totals 14 residues. The V and J ends lost 0 bases and 5 bases, in that order; junction bases with no gene match: 4. CDR3 amino acids: CAWSVTSGVHEQYF. CDR3 nucleotide sequence: TGTGCCTGGAGTGTAACTAGCGGGGTTCACGAGCAGTACTTC.

The V gene is TRBV6-5, the J gene TRBJ1-2; D is uncertain. The ends were cut back, 7 bases at V and 1 base at J, with 10 bases in the middle. Germline-derived CDR1 and CDR2 are MNHEY and SVGAGI. The CDR3 runs 13 residues. CDR3 nucleotides: TGTGCCAGCACCCCTTCGGGTAACTATGGCTACACCTTC. As protein: CASTPSGNYGYTF.

The genes are TRBV6-6 and TRBJ1-6; tentative D call: TRBD1 (6 bases). V was pared by 10 bases and J by 0 bases, with 13 bases between. CDR3 length: 15 amino acids. Germline lookup yields CDR1 MNHNY and CDR2 SVGAGI (reference sequence). The CDR3 DNA sequence: TGTGCCATCCGGGGGGGCCTCTCCTATAATTCACCCCTCCACTTT. Translating gives CAIRGGLSYNSPLHF.

This clone has a handful of counts. The J gene is TRBJ1-4, the V gene TRBV18; the D gene is possibly TRBD1 (5 bases). Trimming removed 5 bases at V and 12 bases at J, with 13 bases between. There are 12 residues in the CDR3. Germline V CDR1 and CDR2: KGHSH, LQKENI. The CDR3 protein is CASSTGDSELFF. In DNA form, the CDR3 reads TGTGCCAGCTCAACGGGGGATTCGGAACTGTTTTTT.

The chain couples TRBV5-4 to TRBJ1-2, with TRBD1 as a possible D gene (6 bases). This CDR3 has 15 residues. Germline V lookup: CDR1 SGHNT, CDR2 YYREEE (reference sequence). Trimming removed 0 bases at V and 4 bases at J, with 13 bases between. In DNA form, the CDR3 reads TGTGCCAGCAGCTTGGCCCAGGGGAGCTTCTATGGCTACACCTTC. Its translation is CASSLAQGSFYGYTF.

The V and J genes are TRBV6-5 and TRBJ1-1; TRBD1 is a possible D gene (5 bases). The germline CDR1 and CDR2 sequences are MNHEY and SVGAGI. The CDR3 is 14 amino acids. V lost 3 bases to trimming and J lost 3 bases, with 11 bases between them. The CDR3 DNA follows: TGTGCCAGCAGTTATGGGGGGATGGACACTGAAGCTTTCTTT. It is translated as CASSYGGMDTEAFF.

This clone was picked up one time. V and J are TRBV9 and TRBJ2-1; possibly TRBD2 for D (6 bases). Trimming pared 0 bases from V and 9 bases from J, leaving 7 bases between. The germline V gene encodes CDR1 SGDLS and CDR2 YYNGEE. This CDR3 has 12 amino acids. In DNA form, the CDR3 reads TGTGCCAGCAGCGTAGGCGGGATTGAGCAGTTCTTC. Amino acids: CASSVGGIEQFF.

The chain recombines TRBV19 with TRBJ1-1; possibly TRBD1 for D (6 bases). The CDR3 covers 14 residues. Germline assignment: CDR1 LNHDA and CDR2 SQIVND (reference sequence). The V end was cut by 7 bases, the J end by 3 bases, with 15 bases between. The CDR3: CASNSNRQDTEAFF. The CDR3 DNA sequence: TGTGCCAGTAACTCCAATAGACAGGACACTGAAGCTTTCTTT.

The chain links TRBV11-2 to TRBJ1-3; D is ambiguous. Germline loops: CDR1 SGHAT, CDR2 FQNNGV. Trimming pared 5 bases from V and 3 bases from J, leaving 11 bases between. CDR3 length equals 14 residues. The CDR3 protein is CASSLNLGGNTIYF. For the CDR3, the DNA is TGTGCCAGCAGCCTCAATCTCGGTGGAAACACCATATATTTT.

This clone was recorded at least ten times. V gene TRBV3-1 (or the pseudogene TRBV3-2) combines with J gene TRBJ1-2, with TRBD1 identical over 8 bases. The germline CDR1 and CDR2 sequences are LGHDT and YNNKEL (reference sequence). V trimming: 4 bases; J trimming: 5 bases; junction bases outside the gene matches: 9. This CDR3 comprises 15 residues. CDR3 nucleotide sequence: TGTGCCAGCAGCCTTTGGGACAGGCAGGATTATGGCTACACCTTC. This gives the protein CASSLWDRQDYGYTF.

This chain links TRBV6-1 with TRBJ2-5; weak D call: TRBD1 (6 bases). Trimming stripped 0 bases from V and 4 bases from J, with 9 bases between. This CDR3 region has 14 residues. Germline V gene lookup returns CDR1 MNHNS and CDR2 SASEGT. The CDR3, as DNA: TGTGCCAGCAGTGAAGCCTGGGGGCGAGAGACCCAGTACTTC. It translates to CASSEAWGRETQYF.

This clone was picked up a small number of times. One end of the junction is discordant with germline, which a read error may explain. The J gene is TRBJ1-3, the V gene TRBV18; TRBD1 matches 7 bases. Germline V gives CDR1 KGHSH, CDR2 LQKENI. This CDR3 region has 16 residues. CDR3 coding DNA: TGTGCCAGCTCGCCACAGGGGCCCTTCTCTGGAAACACCATATATTTT. This gives the protein CASSPQGPFSGNTIYF.

The chain couples TRBV3-1 (or the pseudogene TRBV3-2) to TRBJ2-7; 9 nucleotides match TRBD2. CDR3 length: 15 amino acids. Germline loops: CDR1 LGHDT, CDR2 YNNKEL (reference sequence). The V segment lost 1 base and the J segment 7 bases; nucleotides outside the gene matches: 8. In DNA form, the CDR3 reads TGTGCCAGCAGCCAAGTACTAGCGGGCTGGGGAGAGCAGTACTTC. Protein: CASSQVLAGWGEQYF.

The chain is built from TRBV12-1 and TRBJ2-1; the DNA was not compared with TRBD2, the D call given in the table. TRBV12-1 is reported as a pseudogene. This CDR3 region has 16 residues. CDR3: CASSFGTPRFYNEQFF. The CDR3 coding sequence is TGTGCCAGCAGCTTTGGAACCCCCCGGTTCTACAATGAGCAGTTCTTC.

The rearrangement uses TRBV6-5 and TRBJ1-1; D perhaps matches TRBD1 (6 bases). The CDR3 spans 15 residues. Per germline, CDR1 MNHEY and CDR2 SVGAGI. V was trimmed by 7 bases and J by 5 bases, leaving 20 bases between them. CDR3 region: CASTPRGGRGTEAFF. In nucleotides, the CDR3 is TGTGCCAGCACCCCGCGGGGGGGGCGAGGGACTGAAGCTTTCTTT.